Listed here are 7 T cell receptor beta chains from one sample, sequenced in a study of blood T cell repertoires in COVID-19. The protocol was immunoSEQ multiplex PCR, while the TCRdb copy is restricted to in-frame clones and leaves out a portion. This table has around 220,000 clones, approximately 81% appearing once. Sequencing input: peripheral blood. These receptors were taken from a man aged 25 to 40 with active or convalescent COVID-19.

The CDR3 sequence: CASSQEGSGTGELFF. DNA of the CDR3: TGCGCCAGCAGCCAAGAGGGTAGCGGCACCGGGGAGCTGTTTTTT. The gene calls are TRBV4-1 and TRBJ2-2; D perhaps matches TRBD2 (6 bases). The length of the CDR3 is 15 residues. V was cut by 0 bases and J by 4 bases, with 9 bases left in between. Germline assignment: CDR1 MGHRA and CDR2 YSYEKL.

This rearrangement joins TRBV27 to TRBJ1-1, with 8 bases lining up with TRBD1. After removal of 3 bases from V and 5 bases from J, the junction contained 5 bases not matched to a gene. Germline CDR1 is MNHEY and CDR2 is SMNVEV (reference sequence). The CDR3 length is 14 residues. The CDR3 region has the DNA TGTGCCAGCAGTTTCGTCAGGGGGCTTACTGAAGCTTTCTTT. Protein: CASSFVRGLTEAFF.

The J gene is TRBJ1-2, the V gene TRBV4-2; no clear D. Germline-derived CDR1 and CDR2 are LGHNA and YNFKEQ. This CDR3 has 14 amino acids. Trimming took 0 bases from V and 4 from J, leaving 9 bases between them. CDR3: CASSQDLEGYGYTF. The CDR3 coding sequence is TGTGCCAGCAGCCAAGATCTAGAGGGCTATGGCTACACCTTC.

CDR3 DNA: TGTGCCACCAGTGATTTAACAGGAAATCAGCCCCAGCATTTT. Protein: CATSDLTGNQPQHF. The chain recombines TRBV24-1 with TRBJ1-5, with D maybe TRBD1 (5 bases). The CDR3 spans 14 residues. V lost 1 base to trimming and J lost 4 bases, with 7 bases between them. Germline V gene lookup returns CDR1 KGHDR and CDR2 SFDVKD.

This chain links TRBV7-3 with TRBJ2-3; 11 bases are a match to TRBD2. This CDR3 has 15 amino acids. After removal of 5 bases from V and 2 bases from J, the junction contained 3 bases not matched to a gene. Germline V lookup: CDR1 SGHTA, CDR2 FQGTGA. The CDR3 DNA follows: TGTGCCAGCAGCCCGACTAGCGGGACCACAGATACGCAGTATTTT. It yields the protein CASSPTSGTTDTQYF. The full variable domain, with the rest looked up from reference TRBV7-3 and TRBJ2-3, is GAGVSQTPSNKVTEKGKYVELRCDPISGHTALYWYRQSLGQGPEFLIYFQGTGAADDSGLPNDRFFAVRPEGSVSTLKIQRTERGDSAVYLCASSPTSGTTDTQYFGPGTRLTVL.

This chain uses TRBV6-6 with TRBJ1-6, with 8 bases matching TRBD1. CDR1 MNHNY and CDR2 SVGAGI come from the germline V gene (reference sequence). This CDR3 is built from 15 residues. After removal of 8 bases from V and 5 bases from J, the junction contained 8 bases not matched to a gene. CDR3 DNA: TGTGCCAGCCGGACAGGGCGTAACGATAATTCACCCCTCCACTTT. Its protein is CASRTGRNDNSPLHF.

This clone was recorded only once. CDR3 DNA sequence: TGTGCCAGCAGCTTACCGGGCGGGGTCATAAACACAGATACGCAGTATTTT. It translates to CASSLPGGVINTDTQYF. The chain uses TRBV7-9 and TRBJ2-3, with D perhaps matching TRBD2 (6 bases). The CDR3 extends over 17 amino acids. CDR1 and CDR2 (germline): SEHNR, FQNEAQ (reference sequence). V lost 2 bases and J 2 bases, leaving 17 bases between the germline ends.